These 8 T cell receptor beta chains share one sample of origin, sequenced in a study of molecular identifiers for immune sequencing clone quantification. TCRdb processed the PCR reads anew with MiXCR; each CDR3 protein has one entry. The sample consists of hundreds of thousands of distinct CDR3 sequences, over 25% of them appearing once. The source material was naive CD8+ T cells from blood, with Jurkat cell RNA spiked in. The subset denotes: FACS-sorted CD8+CD4-CCR7+CD45RA+ naive T cells. The receptors come from a human donor in good health. Some libraries in this study had Jurkat cell RNA spiked in.

In its sample, this clonotype was seen many times. J is TRBJ2-3 and V is TRBV7-2, with unresolved D. V was trimmed by 2 bases and J by 3 bases, leaving 9 bases between them. The CDR3 is 14 residues long. Germline values: CDR1 SGHTA, CDR2 FQGNSA. CDR3 sequence (DNA): TGTGCCAGCAGCTTACTGGACGGAACAGATACGCAGTATTTT. It specifies CASSLLDGTDTQYF.

This clonotype came up many times. V is TRBV5-1 and J is TRBJ1-1; D remains ambiguous. Deletions cut 2 bases from V and 0 bases from J, with 8 bases between. CDR1 SGHRS and CDR2 YFSETQ come from the germline V gene. The CDR3 has 14 amino acids. CDR3 sequence: CASSFGGMNTEAFF. Here the CDR3 DNA reads TGCGCCAGCAGCTTTGGTGGCATGAACACTGAAGCTTTCTTT.

Many counts were recorded for this clonotype. The chain joins TRBV7-9 to TRBJ2-7, with TRBD2 identical over 9 bases. Trimming cost V 3 bases and J 4 bases; bases outside gene matches: 7. The germline V gene has CDR1 SEHNR and CDR2 FQNEAQ (reference sequence). This CDR3 is built from 15 residues. CDR3 region: CASSLTSGPQYEQYF. The DNA for the CDR3 is TGTGCCAGCAGCTTGACTAGCGGCCCCCAGTACGAGCAGTACTTC. Full variable domain (outside the CDR3, taken from reference TRBV7-9 and TRBJ2-7): DTGVSQNPRHKITKRGQNVTFRCDPISEHNRLYWYRQTLGQGPEFLTYFQNEAQLEKSRLLSDRFSAERPKGSFSTLEIQRTEQGDSAMYLCASSLTSGPQYEQYFGPGTRLTVT.

This clonotype was counted a few times. The rearrangement uses TRBV9 and TRBJ2-7; D could derive from TRBD1 or TRBD2 (5 bases each). V dropped 1 base and J dropped 6 bases, with 17 bases sitting between them. The CDR3 length is 15 residues. The germline V gene has CDR1 SGDLS and CDR2 YYNGEE. DNA for the CDR3: TGTGCCAGCAGCGTATTCGGGACGGCGGGTCCCGAGCAGTACTTC. This sequence encodes CASSVFGTAGPEQYF.

This clonotype has ten or more counts. The CDR3 loop is CASSFTGGDYEQYF. CDR3 sequence (DNA): TGTGCCAGCAGTTTTACAGGGGGGGACTACGAGCAGTACTTC. This sequence joins TRBV12-3 or TRBV12-4 and TRBJ2-7; possibly TRBD1 for D (8 bases). The CDR3 totals 14 residues. With 3 bases removed from V and 3 bases from J, the gap between germline ends came to 12 bases.

For this clonotype: Likely a read error: the CDR3 ends without its conserved phenylalanine or tryptophan. The chain employs TRBV6-2 or TRBV6-3 and TRBJ2-3; 7 nucleotides match TRBD2. CDR1 is MNHEY, CDR2 SVGEGT, per germline. The CDR3 is made up of 15 amino acids. The trim removed 2 bases at V and 2 bases at J, leaving 4 bases unmatched. CDR3 loop: CASSYGAGVTDTQYL. The CDR3 nucleotides read TGTGCCAGCAGTTACGGGGCGGGGGTCACAGATACGCAGTATCTT.

The chain employs TRBV13 and TRBJ1-1, with D possibly being TRBD1 (5 bases). Between the trimmed V and J ends, which lost 3 bases and 0 bases, there was a span of 11 bases. The CDR3 is 15 amino acids. Germline CDR1 and CDR2: PRHDT and FYEKMQ (reference sequence). The CDR3 DNA is TGTGCCAGCAGCTTGTTCGCACAGGTGAACACTGAAGCTTTCTTT. Translated, it gives CASSLFAQVNTEAFF. Variable domain in full (rest from reference TRBV13 and TRBJ1-1): AAGVIQSPRHLIKEKRETATLKCYPIPRHDTVYWYQQGPGQDPQFLISFYEKMQSDKGSIPDRFSAQQFSDYHSELNMSSLELGDSALYFCASSLFAQVNTEAFFGQGTRLTVV.

This clonotype was detected ten times or more. The chain couples TRBV19 to TRBJ1-1; tentatively, D is TRBD1 (6 bases). This CDR3 is built from 15 residues. The V end lost 1 base, the J end lost 1 base, and 10 bases lay between the germline ends. Germline lookup yields CDR1 LNHDA and CDR2 SQIVND (reference sequence). CDR3 region: CASSIVDSGNTEAFF. In DNA, the CDR3 is TGTGCCAGTAGTATAGTGGACAGCGGGAACACTGAAGCTTTCTTT.